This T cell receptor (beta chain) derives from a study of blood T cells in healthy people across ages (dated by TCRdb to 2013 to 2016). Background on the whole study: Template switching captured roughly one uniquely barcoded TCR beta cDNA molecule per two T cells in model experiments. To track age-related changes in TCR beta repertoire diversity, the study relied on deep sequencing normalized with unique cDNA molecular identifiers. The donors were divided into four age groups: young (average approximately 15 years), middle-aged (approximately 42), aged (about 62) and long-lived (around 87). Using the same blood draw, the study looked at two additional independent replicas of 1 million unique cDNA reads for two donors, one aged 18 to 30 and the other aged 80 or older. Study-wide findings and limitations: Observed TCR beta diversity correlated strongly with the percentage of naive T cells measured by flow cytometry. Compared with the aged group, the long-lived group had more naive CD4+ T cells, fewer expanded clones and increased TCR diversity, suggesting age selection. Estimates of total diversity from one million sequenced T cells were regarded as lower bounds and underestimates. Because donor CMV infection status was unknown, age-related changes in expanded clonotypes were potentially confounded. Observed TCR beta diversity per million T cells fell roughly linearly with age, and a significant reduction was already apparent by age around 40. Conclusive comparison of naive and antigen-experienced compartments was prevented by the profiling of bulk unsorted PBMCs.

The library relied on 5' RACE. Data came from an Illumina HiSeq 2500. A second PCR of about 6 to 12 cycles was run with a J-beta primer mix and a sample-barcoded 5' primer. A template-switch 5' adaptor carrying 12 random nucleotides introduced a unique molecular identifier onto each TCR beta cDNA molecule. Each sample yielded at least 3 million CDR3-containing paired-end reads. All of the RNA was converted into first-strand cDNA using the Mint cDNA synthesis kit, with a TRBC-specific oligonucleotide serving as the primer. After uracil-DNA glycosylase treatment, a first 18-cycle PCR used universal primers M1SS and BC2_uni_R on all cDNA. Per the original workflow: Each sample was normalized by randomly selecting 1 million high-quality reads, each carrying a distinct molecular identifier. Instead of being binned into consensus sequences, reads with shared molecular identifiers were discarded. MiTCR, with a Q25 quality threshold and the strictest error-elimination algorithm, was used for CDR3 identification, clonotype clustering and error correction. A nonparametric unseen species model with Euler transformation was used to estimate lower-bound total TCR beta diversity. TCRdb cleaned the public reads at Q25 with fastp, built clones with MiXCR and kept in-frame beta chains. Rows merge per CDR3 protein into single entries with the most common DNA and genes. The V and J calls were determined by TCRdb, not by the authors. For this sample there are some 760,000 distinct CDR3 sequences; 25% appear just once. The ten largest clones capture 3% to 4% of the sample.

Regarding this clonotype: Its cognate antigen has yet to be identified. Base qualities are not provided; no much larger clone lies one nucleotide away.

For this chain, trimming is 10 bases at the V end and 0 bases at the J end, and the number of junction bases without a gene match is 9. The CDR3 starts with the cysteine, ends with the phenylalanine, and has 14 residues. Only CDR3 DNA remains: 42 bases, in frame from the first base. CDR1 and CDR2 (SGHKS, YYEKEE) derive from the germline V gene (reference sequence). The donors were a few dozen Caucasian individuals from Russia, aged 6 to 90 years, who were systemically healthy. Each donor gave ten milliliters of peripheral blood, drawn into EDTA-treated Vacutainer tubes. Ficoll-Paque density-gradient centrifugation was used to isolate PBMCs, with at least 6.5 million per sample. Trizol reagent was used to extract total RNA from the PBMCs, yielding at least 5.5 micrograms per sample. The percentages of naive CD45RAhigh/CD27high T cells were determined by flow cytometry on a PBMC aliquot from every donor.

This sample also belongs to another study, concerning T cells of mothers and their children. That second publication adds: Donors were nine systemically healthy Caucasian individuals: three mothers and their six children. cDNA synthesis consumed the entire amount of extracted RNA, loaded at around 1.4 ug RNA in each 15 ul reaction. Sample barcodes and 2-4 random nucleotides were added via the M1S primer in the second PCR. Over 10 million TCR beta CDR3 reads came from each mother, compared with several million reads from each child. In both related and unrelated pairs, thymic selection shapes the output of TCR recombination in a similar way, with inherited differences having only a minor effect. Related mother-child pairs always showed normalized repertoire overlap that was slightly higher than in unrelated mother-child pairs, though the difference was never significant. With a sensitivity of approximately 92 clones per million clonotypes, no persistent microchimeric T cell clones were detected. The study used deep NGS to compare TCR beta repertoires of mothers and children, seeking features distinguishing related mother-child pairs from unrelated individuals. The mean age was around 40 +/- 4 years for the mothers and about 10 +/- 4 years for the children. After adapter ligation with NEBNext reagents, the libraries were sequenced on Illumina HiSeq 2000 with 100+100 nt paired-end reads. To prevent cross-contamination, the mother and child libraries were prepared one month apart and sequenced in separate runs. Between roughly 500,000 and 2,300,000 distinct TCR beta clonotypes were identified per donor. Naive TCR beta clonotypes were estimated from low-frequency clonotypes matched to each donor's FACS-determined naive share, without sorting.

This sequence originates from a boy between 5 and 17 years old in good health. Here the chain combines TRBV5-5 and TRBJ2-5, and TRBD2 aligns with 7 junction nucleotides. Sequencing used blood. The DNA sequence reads TGTGCCTCAAGACTAGCCTCGCACCAAGAGACCCAGTACTTC. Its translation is CASRLASHQETQYF. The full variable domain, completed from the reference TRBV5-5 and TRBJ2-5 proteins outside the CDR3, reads DAGVTQSPTHLIKTRGQQVTLRCSPISGHKSVSWYQQVLGQGPQFIFQYYEKEERGRGNFPDRFSARQFPNYSSELNVNALLLGDSALYLCASRLASHQETQYFGPGTRLLVL.